The present TCR beta chain was sequenced within a study of T cells in Graves' hyperthyroidism and ophthalmopathy. Whole-study findings and limits: Blood shared most expanded thyroid clonotypes above 0.001.

There are many counts of this clonotype. Antigen specificity is unknown. The ends were cut back, 5 bases at V and 3 bases at J, with 8 bases in the middle. CDR1 is GTSNPN and CDR2 is SVGIG in the germline V gene (reference sequence). There are 11 residues in the CDR3. Amplification yielded TCR beta CDR3 regions, with RNA transcripts as the source. Researchers ran a first-round RT-PCR on the TCR CDR3 using the HTBI primer set. TCRdb analysed the multiplex PCR reads with MiXCR anew, one entry per CDR3 protein. The sample has approximately 250,000 distinct CDR3 sequences, 24% seen once. This receptor was obtained from a woman aged 35 to 49 with Graves' ophthalmopathy. Sequencing was carried out using blood. V and J are TRBV30 and TRBJ2-7; tentative D call: TRBD2 (6 bases). The CDR3 DNA reads as TGTGCCTGGGGGACTTTCTACGAGCAGTACTTC. Amino acid sequence: CAWGTFYEQYF.